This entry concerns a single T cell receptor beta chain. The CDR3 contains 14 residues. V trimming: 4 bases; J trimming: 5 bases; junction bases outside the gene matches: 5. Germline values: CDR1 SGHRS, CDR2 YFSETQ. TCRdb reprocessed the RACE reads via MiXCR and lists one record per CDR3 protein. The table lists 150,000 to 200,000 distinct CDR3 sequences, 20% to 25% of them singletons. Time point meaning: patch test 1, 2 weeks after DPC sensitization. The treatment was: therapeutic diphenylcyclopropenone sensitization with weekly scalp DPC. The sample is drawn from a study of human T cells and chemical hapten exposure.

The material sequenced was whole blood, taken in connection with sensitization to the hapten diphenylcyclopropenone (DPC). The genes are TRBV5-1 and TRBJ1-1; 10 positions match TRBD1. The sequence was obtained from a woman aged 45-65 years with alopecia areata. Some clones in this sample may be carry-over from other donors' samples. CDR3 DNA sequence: TGCGCCAGCAGCCAGCCGGGACAGGGGACTGAAGCTTTCTTT. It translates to CASSQPGQGTEAFF. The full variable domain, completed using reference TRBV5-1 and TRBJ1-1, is KAGVTQTPRYLIKTRGQQVTLSCSPISGHRSVSWYQQTPGQGLQFLFEYFSETQRNKGNFPGRFSGRQFSNSRSEMNVSTLELGDSALYLCASSQPGQGTEAFFGQGTRLTVV.